The T cell receptor (beta chain) described here comes from a study of blood T cell repertoires in COVID-19. Study overall: Donors in the United States, Italy and Spain gave samples during acute or convalescent COVID-19.

This clone occurred once. Per the authors' pipeline: Reference gene primer amplification gave estimated nucleated cell counts. Clones were sequenced by immunoSEQ multiplex PCR, and TCRdb holds only the in-frame ones, with some missing. That table furnishes V, J and clone size, whereas the DNA furnished D and trimming. This repertoire shows about 81,000 clones, about 80% found once; its top ten account for roughly 4.2%. The sample was peripheral blood. This receptor was obtained from a woman in her 50s with acute or convalescent COVID-19.

The CDR3 is CATGSPTGINTEAFF. CDR3 bases: TGCGCCACCGGGTCCCCGACAGGGATTAACACTGAAGCTTTCTTT. V gene TRBV4-1 combines with J gene TRBJ1-1; 7 positions agree with TRBD1. The CDR3 is 15 amino acids. CDR1 and CDR2 (germline): MGHRA, YSYEKL. V trimming: 10 bases; J trimming: 2 bases; junction bases outside the gene matches: 13.